Following are 21 T cell receptor beta chains from one sample sequenced in a study of T cell changes during pregnancy in multiple sclerosis. Generated by immunoSEQ multiplex PCR, the TCRdb table keeps only in-frame clones and is missing some. The data hold about 110,000 clones, with around 90% observed a single time. The specimen was peripheral blood, collected before pregnancy. These receptors were obtained from a female donor with multiple sclerosis, enrolled in a pregnancy study.

J is TRBJ2-5 and V is TRBV28, with TRBD1 matching 8 bases. The CDR3 is 15 amino acids. Per germline, CDR1 MDHEN and CDR2 SYDVKM. V shed 4 bases and J 8 bases; nucleotides not matched to a gene: 12. The CDR3 sequence: CASSSMWTGKSTQYF. CDR3 nucleotide sequence: TGTGCCAGCAGTTCAATGTGGACAGGGAAATCTACCCAGTACTTC. The whole variable domain, remainder taken from reference TRBV28 and TRBJ2-5, is DVKVTQSSRYLVKRTGEKVFLECVQDMDHENMFWYRQDPGLGLRLIYFSYDVKMKEKGDIPEGYSVSREKKERFSLILESASTNQTSMYLCASSSMWTGKSTQYFGPGTRLLVL.

This clone was seen a single time. The rearrangement links TRBV19 to TRBJ2-7, with 9 bases fitting TRBD2. The CDR3 spans 19 residues. With V trimmed by 4 bases and J by 4 bases, 20 bases remained unmatched. Germline-derived CDR1 and CDR2 are LNHDA and SQIVND (reference sequence). CDR3 nucleotide sequence: TGTGCCAGTAGTAAATCGCCCCTTTTGAGGGCTAGCGGGAATTACGAGCAGTACTTC. Residues: CASSKSPLLRASGNYEQYF.

This sequence joins TRBV6-6 and TRBJ1-4; D unresolved. The CDR3 has 14 residues. Germline V gene data show CDR1 as MNHNY and CDR2 as SVGAGI (reference sequence). V lost 6 bases to trimming and J lost 4 bases, with 12 bases between them. DNA for the CDR3: TGTGCCAGCAGCAAGCCGGGAGTTAATGAAAAACTGTTTTTT. Its translation: CASSKPGVNEKLFF.

The chain carries TRBV30 and TRBJ1-2; D perhaps matches TRBD1 (5 bases). This CDR3 contains 13 residues. Per the germline V gene, CDR1 is GTSNPN and CDR2 is SVGIG (reference sequence). Trimming left V 0 bases short and J 4 bases short, with 9 bases between. Here the CDR3 DNA reads TGTGCCTGGAGTGTACCGGGGGGCTATGGCTACACCTTC. Its protein product is CAWSVPGGYGYTF.

This clone was counted a single time. This chain connects TRBV6-6 to TRBJ1-5; the D is unclear. V was cut by 2 bases and J by 1 base, with 6 bases left in between. CDR1 is MNHNY, CDR2 SVGAGI, per germline (reference sequence). The CDR3 is 14 amino acids. CDR3: CASSYGGSNQPQHF. The CDR3 nucleotides read TGTGCCAGCAGTTACGGCGGGAGCAATCAGCCCCAGCATTTT.

This clone has only a few counts. The rearrangement joins TRBV27 to TRBJ1-5; D call uncertain. Trimming pared 8 bases from V and 6 bases from J, leaving 8 bases between. The germline V gene has CDR1 MNHEY and CDR2 SMNVEV (reference sequence). CDR3 size: 11 residues. CDR3 nucleotides: TGTGCCAGCGGGCCCGTTCAGCCCCAGCATTTT. As protein: CASGPVQPQHF.

This clone has a single count. This chain uses TRBV18 with TRBJ1-2; 10 bases agree with TRBD1. With V trimmed by 6 bases and J by 7 bases, 8 bases remained unmatched. The CDR3 spans 14 residues. In germline, CDR1 is KGHSH, CDR2 LQKENI. CDR3 sequence: CASSPDRGSRGYTF. The CDR3 DNA reads TGTGCCAGCTCTCCGGACAGGGGGTCGCGTGGCTACACCTTC. Drawing the rest from reference TRBV18 and TRBJ1-2, the complete variable domain is NAGVMQNPRHLVRRRGQEARLRCSPMKGHSHVYWYRQLPEEGLKFMVYLQKENIIDESGMPKERFSAEFPKEGPSILRIQQVVRGDSAAYFCASSPDRGSRGYTFGSGTRLTVV.

The chain couples TRBV19 to TRBJ1-1; D unresolved. The CDR3 spans 11 residues. In germline, CDR1 is LNHDA, CDR2 SQIVND (reference sequence). Deletions cut 10 bases from V and 11 bases from J, with 17 bases between. The CDR3 loop is CATSLNLGAFF. The CDR3 DNA is TGTGCCACCTCGTTAAACCTCGGGGCTTTCTTT.

This clone was seen once. The rearrangement uses TRBV2 and TRBJ1-1; possibly TRBD1 for D (6 bases). Germline assignment: CDR1 SNHLY and CDR2 FYNNEI. The germline V and J ends were trimmed by 6 bases and 5 bases, with 16 bases remaining between them. There are 14 residues in the CDR3. The CDR3 coding sequence is TGTGCCAGCAGAGAAACAGGGAGAGGGACTGAAGCTTTCTTT. Its translation is CASRETGRGTEAFF.

This chain links TRBV5-1 with TRBJ2-3; 8 positions match TRBD1. The CDR3 is made up of 13 amino acids. Losses at the gene ends were 3 bases for V and 4 bases for J; bases not matched to a gene: 1. The germline CDR1 and CDR2 sequences are SGHRS and YFSETQ. The CDR3 sequence is CASSWGQADTQYF. For the CDR3, the DNA is TGCGCCAGCAGCTGGGGACAGGCAGATACGCAGTATTTT.

V and J are TRBV2 and TRBJ2-7; 12 bases align to TRBD2. V trimming: 8 bases; J trimming: 6 bases; junction bases outside the gene matches: 8. There are 14 residues in the CDR3. Germline V gives CDR1 SNHLY, CDR2 FYNNEI. CDR3 in DNA: TGTGCCAGCGGCCCTAGCGGGGGGGCCTCCGAGCAGTACTTC. It encodes CASGPSGGASEQYF.

The chain employs TRBV5-8 and TRBJ1-3; D gene unclear. This CDR3 spans 12 amino acids. The germline V and J ends were trimmed by 1 base and 15 bases, with 14 bases remaining between them. Germline assignment: CDR1 SGHTS and CDR2 YDEGEE. CDR3 bases: TGTGCCAGCAGCTTGAGAGGGAGGCAGGCATATTTT. Translation: CASSLRGRQAYF.

This sequence joins TRBV5-1 and TRBJ1-3; 7 bases fit TRBD1. This CDR3 contains 15 residues. From germline, CDR1 is SGHRS and CDR2 YFSETQ. V lost 0 bases, J lost 2 bases, and 2 bases stayed unmatched. CDR3 nucleotide sequence: TGCGCCAGCAGCTTGGGACAGGGTACTGGAAACACCATATATTTT. Translated: CASSLGQGTGNTIYF. Drawing the rest from reference TRBV5-1 and TRBJ1-3, the complete variable domain is KAGVTQTPRYLIKTRGQQVTLSCSPISGHRSVSWYQQTPGQGLQFLFEYFSETQRNKGNFPGRFSGRQFSNSRSEMNVSTLELGDSALYLCASSLGQGTGNTIYFGEGSWLTVV.

The chain has TRBV29-1 and TRBJ2-7, with 9 bases lining up with TRBD2. Germline V gene data show CDR1 as SQVTM and CDR2 as ANQGSEA. The CDR3 consists of 12 residues. J lost 4 bases, V lost 5 bases, and 3 bases had no gene match. The CDR3 DNA sequence: TGCAGCGTTAAGGGACTAGCTTACGAGCAGTACTTC. It yields the protein CSVKGLAYEQYF.

The genes are TRBV5-1 and TRBJ2-1; the match to TRBD2 covers 10 bases. The ends lost 0 bases at V and 8 bases at J; junction bases unmatched: 8. There are 16 residues in the CDR3. CDR1 SGHRS and CDR2 YFSETQ come from the germline V gene. The CDR3 here is CASSLGISGRADEQFF. CDR3 nucleotide sequence: TGCGCCAGCAGCTTGGGTATCAGCGGGAGGGCCGATGAGCAGTTCTTC.

V and J are TRBV7-3 and TRBJ2-1; 9 nucleotides agree with TRBD2. The V segment lost 2 bases and the J segment 6 bases; nucleotides outside the gene matches: 8. The CDR3 is 16 amino acids. The germline CDR1 and CDR2 sequences are SGHTA and FQGTGA. Here the CDR3 reads CASSLAHSGGPNEQFF. CDR3 DNA sequence: TGTGCCAGCAGCTTAGCGCATAGCGGGGGACCCAATGAGCAGTTCTTC.

The V gene is TRBV6-4, the J gene TRBJ1-6; D possibly corresponds to TRBD1 (6 bases). This CDR3 is built from 17 residues. The ends were cut back, 5 bases at V and 6 bases at J, with 20 bases in the middle. Per germline, CDR1 MRHNA and CDR2 SNTAGT. CDR3 loop: CASSKSPGQKLNSPLHF. The CDR3, as DNA: TGTGCCAGCAGTAAGAGCCCGGGACAAAAACTTAATTCACCCCTCCACTTT.

The V gene is TRBV19, the J gene TRBJ2-7; TRBD1 matches at 7 bases. The CDR3 runs 13 residues. Germline V lookup: CDR1 LNHDA, CDR2 SQIVND (reference sequence). With 5 bases clipped from V and 2 bases from J, the junction kept 3 bases outside the gene matches. This CDR3 is CASSFGTAYEQYF. DNA for the CDR3: TGTGCCAGTAGTTTCGGGACAGCCTACGAGCAGTACTTC.

The rearrangement uses TRBV7-8 and TRBJ2-5, with D possibly TRBD2 on 7 matching bases. The CDR3 contains 17 residues. In germline, CDR1 is SGHVS, CDR2 FQNEAQ. V lost 3 bases and J 4 bases, leaving 21 bases between the germline ends. The CDR3 is CASSLTPGNREGETQYF. The CDR3 nucleotides read TGTGCCAGCAGCTTGACCCCGGGGAACAGGGAGGGAGAGACCCAGTACTTC. The variable domain in full, with the rest retrieved from reference TRBV7-8 and TRBJ2-5, is GAGVSQSPRYKVAKRGQDVALRCDPISGHVSLFWYQQALGQGPEFLTYFQNEAQLDKSGLPSDRFFAERPEGSVSTLKIQRTQQEDSAVYLCASSLTPGNREGETQYFGPGTRLLVL.

The rearrangement links TRBV9 to TRBJ1-5, with D possibly TRBD1 on 6 matching bases. The CDR3 runs to 15 residues. Germline assignment: CDR1 SGDLS and CDR2 YYNGEE. V was trimmed by 3 bases and J by 0 bases, leaving 10 bases between them. DNA of the CDR3: TGTGCCAGCAGCGCAGGGGCTGGTAGCAATCAGCCCCAGCATTTT. Translation: CASSAGAGSNQPQHF.

This chain uses TRBV13 with TRBJ2-3; TRBD2 agrees at 11 bases. Germline trimming cut 2 bases from V and 0 bases from J; bases unmatched to any gene: 13. Germline V gene sequence: CDR1 PRHDT, CDR2 FYEKMQ (reference sequence). CDR3 size: 20 residues. CDR3 in DNA: TGTGCCAGCAGCTTAAAGAGAGGAGGACTAGCGGGTCAAAGCACAGATACGCAGTATTTT. Its translation: CASSLKRGGLAGQSTDTQYF.